The next 27 T cell receptor beta chains were all read from a single sample in a study of shared clonotypes between healthy human individuals. CD45RO-negative CD8 cells positively selected for CCR7 made up the naive population, which excluded terminally differentiated effector memory CD45RA+ cells. Assay used: immunoSEQ multiplex PCR; TCRdb lists only in-frame clones, some missing. The sample consists of around 2,000,000 clones, about 95% of them appearing once. Specimen: naive CD8+ T cells sorted from blood. The receptors derive from a man between 18 and 29 years old in good health.

As to this clone: The same CDR3 arises from other DNA sequences in this sample as well. The V and J genes are TRBV7-9 and TRBJ2-7; 7 positions agree with TRBD1. J gave up 5 bases and V 6 bases, and 4 bases lay outside the gene matches. Germline V gene data show CDR1 as SEHNR and CDR2 as FQNEAQ (reference sequence). The CDR3 is made up of 12 amino acids. CDR3 sequence reads: CASSSQGNEQYF. In DNA, the CDR3 is TGTGCCAGCAGTTCACAGGGGAACGAGCAGTACTTC.

This chain uses TRBV13 with TRBJ1-4, with D possibly being TRBD1 (6 bases). CDR3 length: 15 residues. Germline V lookup: CDR1 PRHDT, CDR2 FYEKMQ (reference sequence). V was shortened by 1 base and J by 8 bases, with 14 bases between the two germline ends. The CDR3 here is CASSLAGLGHEKLFF. The CDR3 region has the DNA TGTGCCAGCAGCTTAGCGGGGTTGGGACACGAAAAACTGTTTTTT. The entire variable domain, with the rest obtained from reference TRBV13 and TRBJ1-4, is as follows: AAGVIQSPRHLIKEKRETATLKCYPIPRHDTVYWYQQGPGQDPQFLISFYEKMQSDKGSIPDRFSAQQFSDYHSELNMSSLELGDSALYFCASSLAGLGHEKLFFGSGTQLSVL.

The chain links TRBV9 to TRBJ1-2, with D unresolved. V lost 0 bases and J lost 5, with 14 bases in between. This CDR3 is 15 amino acids long. Germline assignment: CDR1 SGDLS and CDR2 YYNGEE. This chain's CDR3 is CASSVAKALGYGYTF. Written as DNA, the CDR3 is TGTGCCAGCAGCGTAGCTAAAGCCTTGGGATATGGCTACACCTTC.

This rearrangement joins TRBV13 to TRBJ1-6; TRBD1 agrees at 12 bases. The V gene's germline CDR1 is PRHDT and CDR2 FYEKMQ (reference sequence). There are 14 residues in the CDR3. V was clipped by 3 bases and J by 9 bases; unmatched bases: 0. CDR3 coding DNA: TGTGCCAGCAGCTTGGGACAGGGGGCTTCACCCCTCCACTTT. Amino acid sequence: CASSLGQGASPLHF.

The V call is TRBV9, the J call TRBJ2-3; D call uncertain. This CDR3 comprises 16 residues. Deletions cut 3 bases from V and 1 base from J, with 15 bases between. Germline values: CDR1 SGDLS, CDR2 YYNGEE. In nucleotides, the CDR3 is TGTGCCAGCAGCGCGGACCCTGGGGATCGCACAGATACGCAGTATTTT. It yields the protein CASSADPGDRTDTQYF.

This chain uses TRBV28 with TRBJ2-3, with 12 bases that match TRBD1. V was clipped by 6 bases and J by 7 bases; unmatched bases: 11. Germline V lookup: CDR1 MDHEN, CDR2 SYDVKM. The CDR3 is 16 amino acids. The CDR3 spells CASSLPPGQGANTQYF. The CDR3, as DNA: TGTGCCAGCAGCTTGCCACCGGGACAGGGGGCGAATACGCAGTATTTT.

V is TRBV5-1 and J is TRBJ2-3; D is possibly TRBD2 (5 bases). The CDR3 is made up of 13 amino acids. The V gene's germline CDR1 is SGHRS and CDR2 YFSETQ. Trimming stripped 4 bases from V and 4 bases from J, with 10 bases between. In DNA, the CDR3 is TGCGCCAGCAGCCTCGGGATTGCAGATACGCAGTATTTT. Translating it yields CASSLGIADTQYF.

The chain is built from TRBV13 and TRBJ2-3, with D possibly being TRBD2 (6 bases). Germline loops: CDR1 PRHDT, CDR2 FYEKMQ (reference sequence). CDR3 length: 14 residues. Trimming pared 5 bases from V and 0 bases from J, leaving 9 bases between. The CDR3 bases are TGTGCCAGCAGCCCAACTAGCAGCACAGATACGCAGTATTTT. Translating it yields CASSPTSSTDTQYF.

This chain connects TRBV6-5 to TRBJ2-5; D is possibly TRBD2 (6 bases). Germline V gives CDR1 MNHEY, CDR2 SVGAGI. The germline V and J ends were trimmed by 5 bases and 2 bases, with 9 bases remaining between them. The CDR3 runs 13 residues. The chain's CDR3 is CASSELAQETQYF. The CDR3 DNA is TGTGCCAGCAGTGAACTAGCACAAGAGACCCAGTACTTC.

The J gene is TRBJ2-7, the V gene TRBV5-1; TRBD1 aligns across 9 bases. CDR3 length: 15 amino acids. Germline CDR1 SGHRS, CDR2 YFSETQ. J gave up 6 bases and V 1 base, and 8 bases lay outside the gene matches. Here the CDR3 reads CASSLTRDRVSEQYF. CDR3 nucleotide sequence: TGCGCCAGCAGCTTGACCCGGGACAGGGTGAGCGAGCAGTACTTC.

V and J are TRBV27 and TRBJ2-1; no definite D call. From germline, CDR1 is MNHEY and CDR2 SMNVEV (reference sequence). This CDR3 region has 13 residues. The V end lost 7 bases, the J end lost 6 bases, and 13 bases lay between the germline ends. CDR3 residues: CASTSQVTNEQFF. The CDR3 DNA reads TGTGCCAGCACCTCTCAGGTAACCAATGAGCAGTTCTTC.

The chain is built from TRBV28 and TRBJ1-1; D is undetermined. Germline V CDR1 and CDR2: MDHEN, SYDVKM. Trimming removed 10 bases at V and 1 base at J, with 7 bases between. The length of the CDR3 is 11 residues. The CDR3 protein is CATLENTEAFF. The DNA for the CDR3 is TGTGCCACCCTTGAGAACACTGAAGCTTTCTTT.

The gene calls are TRBV9 and TRBJ2-1, with 7 nucleotides matching TRBD2. V trimming: 0 bases; J trimming: 9 bases; junction bases outside the gene matches: 6. CDR1 is SGDLS and CDR2 is YYNGEE in the germline V gene. The length of the CDR3 is 14 residues. CDR3: CASSVVVAGVEQFF. The CDR3 nucleotides are TGTGCCAGCAGCGTAGTAGTCGCGGGGGTTGAGCAGTTCTTC.

CDR3 in amino acids: CASSSIGTGTYEQYF. CDR3 nucleotides: TGTGCCAGCAGTTCAATCGGGACAGGGACCTACGAGCAGTACTTC. The rearrangement joins TRBV27 to TRBJ2-7; 9 positions agree with TRBD1. The trim removed 4 bases at V and 2 bases at J, leaving 6 bases unmatched. The germline gives CDR1 MNHEY, CDR2 SMNVEV (reference sequence). This CDR3 spans 15 amino acids.

About this clone: Other DNA sequences in the same sample also yield this CDR3. CDR3 sequence: CASSLGPETQYF. The CDR3, as DNA: TGTGCCAGCAGTTTGGGGCCGGAGACCCAGTACTTC. This chain links TRBV28 with TRBJ2-5; tentatively, D is TRBD1 (5 bases). The CDR3 consists of 12 residues. The V end lost 3 bases, the J end lost 5 bases, and 7 bases lay between the germline ends. The germline V gene encodes CDR1 MDHEN and CDR2 SYDVKM.

The V and J genes are TRBV5-1 and TRBJ2-1; D tentatively fits TRBD1 or TRBD2 (5 bases each). V was pared by 4 bases and J by 6 bases, with 14 bases between. Germline V lookup: CDR1 SGHRS, CDR2 YFSETQ. This CDR3 comprises 14 residues. The CDR3 region is CASSPRGTINEQFF. Written as DNA, the CDR3 is TGCGCCAGCAGCCCCCGGGGCACGATCAATGAGCAGTTCTTC.

The chain employs TRBV5-1 and TRBJ2-1; D perhaps matches TRBD1 (5 bases). The V end lost 5 bases, the J end lost 4 bases, and 13 bases lay between the germline ends. CDR1 is SGHRS and CDR2 is YFSETQ in the germline V gene. This CDR3 is built from 14 residues. The CDR3 loop reads CASRSRAGYNEQFF. CDR3 nucleotide sequence: TGCGCCAGCAGATCCAGGGCAGGGTACAATGAGCAGTTCTTC.

The V call is TRBV5-1, the J call TRBJ2-3, with D unresolved. Germline V lookup: CDR1 SGHRS, CDR2 YFSETQ. This CDR3 comprises 15 residues. The V end was cut by 0 bases, the J end by 2 bases, with 10 bases between. In DNA, the CDR3 is TGCGCCAGCAGCTTGGAAGTCCCCTCCACAGATACGCAGTATTTT. It translates to CASSLEVPSTDTQYF.

The genes are TRBV13 and TRBJ2-2; possible D gene TRBD1, 6 bases. Germline V gene data show CDR1 as PRHDT and CDR2 as FYEKMQ (reference sequence). V dropped 5 bases and J dropped 1 base, with 11 bases sitting between them. The CDR3 length is 15 residues. This chain's CDR3 is CASSPTTGNTGELFF. DNA for the CDR3: TGTGCCAGCAGCCCAACGACAGGGAACACCGGGGAGCTGTTTTTT.

The V gene is TRBV11-2, the J gene TRBJ2-7; D ambiguous. This CDR3 spans 12 amino acids. Germline lookup yields CDR1 SGHAT and CDR2 FQNNGV. Trimming took 4 bases from V and 3 from J, leaving 7 bases between them. The CDR3 spells CASSSSLYEQYF. The CDR3 bases are TGTGCCAGCAGCTCTTCACTCTACGAGCAGTACTTC.

V usage is TRBV9 and J usage is TRBJ2-2, with D perhaps matching TRBD2 (6 bases). V dropped 3 bases and J dropped 7 bases, with 13 bases sitting between them. The CDR3 is made up of 14 amino acids. The V gene's germline CDR1 is SGDLS and CDR2 YYNGEE. This chain's CDR3 is CASSGRGLGGELFF. CDR3 bases: TGTGCCAGCAGCGGACGGGGGTTGGGCGGGGAGCTGTTTTTT.

This sequence joins TRBV29-1 and TRBJ2-7, with 10 bases aligning to TRBD1. Germline loops: CDR1 SQVTM, CDR2 ANQGSEA. The CDR3 contains 14 residues. After removal of 3 bases from V and 4 bases from J, the junction contained 6 bases not matched to a gene. The CDR3 sequence: CSVDKPGQGYEQYF. The CDR3 DNA reads as TGCAGCGTTGACAAACCGGGACAGGGGTACGAGCAGTACTTC.

The CDR3 here is CASSLSLLKEKLFF. The CDR3 region has the DNA TGTGCCAGCAGTTTATCCCTCTTAAAGGAAAAACTGTTTTTT. V gene TRBV28 combines with J gene TRBJ1-4; unclear D gene. The ends were cut back, 1 base at V and 8 bases at J, with 11 bases in the middle. The CDR3 contains 14 residues. Germline CDR1 MDHEN, CDR2 SYDVKM.

The chain links TRBV11-2 to TRBJ2-7; D uncertain. Germline V gene lookup returns CDR1 SGHAT and CDR2 FQNNGV. V shed 3 bases and J shed 2 bases, with 5 bases lying between them. This CDR3 is built from 12 residues. The CDR3 DNA reads as TGTGCCAGCAGCTTTGACGCCTACGAGCAGTACTTC. Amino acid sequence: CASSFDAYEQYF.

The rearrangement joins TRBV9 to TRBJ2-7; 8 nucleotides line up with TRBD1. The CDR3 spans 16 residues. V gave up 3 bases and J gave up 7 bases; unmatched junction bases: 15. Germline values: CDR1 SGDLS, CDR2 YYNGEE. CDR3 residues: CASSAQLPSTGDEQYF. As DNA, the CDR3 is TGTGCCAGCAGCGCCCAACTACCATCGACAGGGGATGAGCAGTACTTC.

The V and J genes are TRBV5-6 and TRBJ1-2; D unresolved. V lost 0 bases and J lost 4, with 10 bases in between. There are 14 residues in the CDR3. Germline V lookup: CDR1 SGHDT, CDR2 YYEEEE. CDR3 protein: CASSLGAAIYGYTF. CDR3 sequence (DNA): TGTGCCAGCAGCTTGGGTGCGGCGATCTATGGCTACACCTTC.

Note on this clone: In the same sample, other DNA sequences code for this CDR3. The chain carries TRBV5-1 and TRBJ2-7; 10 positions agree with TRBD1. CDR3 size: 14 residues. Per the germline V gene, CDR1 is SGHRS and CDR2 is YFSETQ. V was clipped by 2 bases and J by 4 bases; unmatched bases: 3. The CDR3 DNA is TGCGCCAGCAGCTTCAGACAGGGGGCGTACGAGCAGTACTTC. This encodes CASSFRQGAYEQYF. Variable domain in full (rest from reference TRBV5-1 and TRBJ2-7): KAGVTQTPRYLIKTRGQQVTLSCSPISGHRSVSWYQQTPGQGLQFLFEYFSETQRNKGNFPGRFSGRQFSNSRSEMNVSTLELGDSALYLCASSFRQGAYEQYFGPGTRLTVT.